This T cell receptor beta chain comes out of a study of control samples from healthy donors and cancer patients. The repertoire was sequenced with immunoSEQ multiplex PCR; TCRdb's copy has only in-frame clones and lacks some. This table holds 100,000 to 150,000 clones, about 95% found once. This CDR3 contains 14 residues. From germline, CDR1 is SNHLY and CDR2 FYNNEI. The trim removed 8 bases at V and 7 bases at J, leaving 7 bases unmatched. Sequences were obtained from blood. The receptor comes from a man aged 25-45 years in good health. The chain carries TRBV2 and TRBJ1-5; TRBD1 agrees at 11 bases. DNA for the CDR3: TGTGCCAGCTCCGGGACAGGGGGTGCGCAGCCCCAGCATTTT. Protein sequence: CASSGTGGAQPQHF.